Sequencing of this TCR beta chain was carried out in a study of T cells in Graves' hyperthyroidism and ophthalmopathy. Study context: Specimen type is peripheral blood, collected at initial diagnosis prior to any treatment.

The investigators amplified TCR beta CDR3 regions from RNA transcripts. TCR CDR3 underwent first-round RT-PCR with the HTBI primer set. Each CDR3 protein gets one entry after TCRdb re-called the multiplex PCR reads with MiXCR. In the table there are some 490,000 distinct CDR3 sequences, about 16% of which are singletons. It was uncontrolled infection, other autoimmune disease, pregnancy or lactation that excluded patients. Overall study results and limits: Ophthalmopathy cases were set apart from stable hyperthyroidism by a 13 V-J model. The majority of expanded thyroid clonotypes above 0.001 also appeared in blood.

Trimming cost V 5 bases and J 5 bases, with 13 bases left between them. The CDR3 is made up of 13 amino acids. Germline values: CDR1 PRHDT, CDR2 FYEKMQ (reference sequence). On this clonotype itself: No antigen is known for it.

The chain joins TRBV13 to TRBJ2-7; D is ambiguous. The specimen was blood. The source is a woman aged 30 to 39 with Graves' ophthalmopathy. In nucleotides, the CDR3 is TGTGCCAGCAGCGGTAGAGAGCTCCACGAGCAGTACTTC. Its protein product is CASSGRELHEQYF.